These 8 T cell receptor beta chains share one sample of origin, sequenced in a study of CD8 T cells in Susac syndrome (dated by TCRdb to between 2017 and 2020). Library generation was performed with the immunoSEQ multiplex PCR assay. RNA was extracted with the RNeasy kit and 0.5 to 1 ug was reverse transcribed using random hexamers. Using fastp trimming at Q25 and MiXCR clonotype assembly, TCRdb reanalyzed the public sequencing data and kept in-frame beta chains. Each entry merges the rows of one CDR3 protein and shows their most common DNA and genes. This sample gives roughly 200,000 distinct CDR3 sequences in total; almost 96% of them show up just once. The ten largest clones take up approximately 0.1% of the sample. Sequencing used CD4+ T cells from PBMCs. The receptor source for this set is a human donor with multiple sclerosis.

The CDR3 spells CASSAELNTEAFF. CDR3 in DNA: TGTGCCAGCAGTGCCGAGCTGAACACTGAAGCTTTCTTT. The V call is TRBV2, the J call TRBJ1-1; no definite D call. V was shortened by 4 bases and J by 0 bases, with 6 bases between the two germline ends. The CDR3 covers 13 residues. The germline V gene encodes CDR1 SNHLY and CDR2 FYNNEI.

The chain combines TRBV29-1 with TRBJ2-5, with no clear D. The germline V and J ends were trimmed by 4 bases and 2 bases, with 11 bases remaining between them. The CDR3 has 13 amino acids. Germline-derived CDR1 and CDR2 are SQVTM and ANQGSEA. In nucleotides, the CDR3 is TGCAGCGTTGCCCTCGTCCCGCAAGAGACCCAGTACTTC. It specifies CSVALVPQETQYF.

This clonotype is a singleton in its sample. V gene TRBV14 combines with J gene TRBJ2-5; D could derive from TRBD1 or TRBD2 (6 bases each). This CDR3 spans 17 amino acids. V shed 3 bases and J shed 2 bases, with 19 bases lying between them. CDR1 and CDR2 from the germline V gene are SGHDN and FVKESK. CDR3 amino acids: CASSHPWGAKKQETQYF. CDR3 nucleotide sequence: TGTGCCAGCAGCCACCCCTGGGGGGCTAAGAAACAAGAGACCCAGTACTTC.

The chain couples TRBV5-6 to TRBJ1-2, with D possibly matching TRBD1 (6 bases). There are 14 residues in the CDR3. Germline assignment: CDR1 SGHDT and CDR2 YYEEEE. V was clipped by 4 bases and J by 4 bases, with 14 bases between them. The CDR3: CASSPTGTPYGYTF. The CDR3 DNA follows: TGTGCCAGCAGCCCGACGGGGACACCCTATGGCTACACCTTC.

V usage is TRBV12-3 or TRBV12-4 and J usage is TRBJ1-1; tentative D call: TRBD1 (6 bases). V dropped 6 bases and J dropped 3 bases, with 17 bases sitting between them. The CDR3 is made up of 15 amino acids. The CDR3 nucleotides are TGTGCCAGCAGACCGACGCAGGGGAGGGACACTGAAGCTTTCTTT. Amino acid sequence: CASRPTQGRDTEAFF.

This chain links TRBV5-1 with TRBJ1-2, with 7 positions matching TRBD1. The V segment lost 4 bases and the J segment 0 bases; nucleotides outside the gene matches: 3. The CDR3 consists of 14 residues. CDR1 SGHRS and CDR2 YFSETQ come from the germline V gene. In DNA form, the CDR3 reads TGCGCCAGCAGCCCGGGACAGCCTAACTATGGCTACACCTTC. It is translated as CASSPGQPNYGYTF.

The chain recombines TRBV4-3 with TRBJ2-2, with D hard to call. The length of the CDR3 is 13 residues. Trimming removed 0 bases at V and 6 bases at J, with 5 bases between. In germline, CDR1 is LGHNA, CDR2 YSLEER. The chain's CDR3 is CASSQEYPGELFF. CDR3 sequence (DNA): TGCGCCAGCAGCCAAGAATACCCCGGGGAGCTGTTTTTT.

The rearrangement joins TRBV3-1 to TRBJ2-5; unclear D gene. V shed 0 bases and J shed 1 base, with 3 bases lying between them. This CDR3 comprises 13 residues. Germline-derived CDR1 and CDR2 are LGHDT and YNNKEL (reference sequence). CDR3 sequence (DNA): TGTGCCAGCAGCCAAGAAGGCCAAGAGACCCAGTACTTC. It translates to CASSQEGQETQYF.